The rows below give T cell receptor beta chains drawn from one sample of a study of a mutant IDH1 vaccine in newly diagnosed glioma. Some clones are missing from TCRdb's copy, which holds only in-frame ones; the method was immunoSEQ multiplex PCR. The sample has about 81,000 clones, roughly 85% seen once. Their antigen targets remain unknown. This specimen consisted of PBMCs, obtained from a glioma patient whose treatment included an IDH1 peptide vaccine. These receptors originate from a man aged 25 to 40 with glioma. Some clones in this sample may be carry-over from other donors' samples. CDR3s include the opening cysteine and the closing phenylalanine or tryptophan. A D gene is named only where the DNA matches it firmly. For some rows the clone size is stated as once, few or many, or as a class when expanded; others skip it.

- | TRBJ2-1 | - | TRBV19 | TGTGCCAGTAGTATTCCTATCAGGGGGGCTGGTGAGCAGTTCTTC | CASSIPIRGAGEQFF
few | TRBJ1-2 | TRBD1 | TRBV9 | TGTGCCAGCAGCGAACGGACAGGGGGCGGAGGCTACACCTTC | CASSERTGGGGYTF
- | TRBJ2-3 | - | TRBV5-1 | TGCGCCAGCAGCACCCTGCCAACAGGGAGCACAGATACGCAGTATTTT | CASSTLPTGSTDTQYF
- | TRBJ2-1 | - | TRBV14 | TGTGCCAGCAGCCGACCATCGAATGAGCAGTTCTTC | CASSRPSNEQFF
- | TRBJ2-3 | - | TRBV27 | TGTGCCAGCAGTTTAGAGGATCCGAGGAATACGCAGTATTTT | CASSLEDPRNTQYF
- | TRBJ1-2 | - | TRBV5-1 | TGCGCCAGCAGCTTGGGCCAGGGAAACTATGGCTACACCTTC | CASSLGQGNYGYTF
- | TRBJ1-6 | - | TRBV5-1 | TGCGCCAGCAGCTTGCTGAGGGACACCAATAATTCACCCCTCCACTTT | CASSLLRDTNNSPLHF
- | TRBJ2-7 | - | TRBV11-2 | TGTGCCAGCAGCTTAGGGGGCTCCTACGAGCAGTACTTC | CASSLGGSYEQYF
- | TRBJ2-1 | TRBD2 | TRBV7-2 | TGTGCCAGCACCATGAAAGGCGGGGGGGCCGACAATGAGCAGTTCTTC | CASTMKGGGADNEQFF
- | TRBJ1-6 | - | TRBV25-1 | TGTGCCAGCAGCTCGGGACATTTGAGTTCACCCCTCCACTTT | CASSSGHLSSPLHF
- | TRBJ2-7 | TRBD1 | TRBV7-8 | TGTGCCAGCAGCGAAGGACAGGCCTACGAGCAGTACTTT | CASSEGQAYEQYF
- | TRBJ1-5 | - | TRBV2 | TGTGCCAGCAGTCGGGGGGCACAGGGAATCAGTCAGCCCCAGCATTTT | CASSRGAQGISQPQHF
- | TRBJ2-1 | TRBD2 | TRBV5-1 | TGCGCCAGCAGCTACGTTTTAGCGGGGGGCCTGGGCTCCTACAATGAGCAGTTCTTC | CASSYVLAGGLGSYNEQFF
- | TRBJ2-3 | - | TRBV5-1 | TGCGCCAGCAGCATTGATACAGGGTCGGCGCAGTATTTT | CASSIDTGSAQYF
- | TRBJ2-6 | - | TRBV5-5 | TGTGCCAGCGTCCCGGTGGCTGGGGCCAACGTCCTGACTTTC | CASVPVAGANVLTF
once | TRBJ2-5 | TRBD2 | TRBV19 | TGTGCCAGTAGTGTATCTAGCGGCCAAGAGACCCAGTACTTC | CASSVSSGQETQYF
- | TRBJ2-5 | TRBD1 | TRBV11-2 | TGTGCCAGCAGCTTTCGGACAGGGCACGAAGAGACCCAGTACTTC | CASSFRTGHEETQYF
- | TRBJ2-5 | TRBD2 | TRBV7-6 | TGTGCCAGCAGCTTAGGCCCGGGGGGGGAAGAGACCCAGTACTTC | CASSLGPGGEETQYF
- | TRBJ1-2 | - | TRBV5-4 | TGTGCCAGCACCCTCCCCGGCCAACGCTATGGCTACACCTTC | CASTLPGQRYGYTF
- | TRBJ2-7 | - | TRBV27 | TGTGCCAGCACCTCTAATATAGGGGCCGAGCAGTACTTC | CASTSNIGAEQYF
- | TRBJ2-7 | TRBD1 | TRBV11-2 | TGTGCCAGCAGCTTCCGACAGGGGGCCTCTTCATACGAGCAGTACTTC | CASSFRQGASSYEQYF
- | TRBJ2-7 | - | TRBV4-2 | TGTGCCAGCAGCGCCAGCCGGGAGCAGTACTTC | CASSASREQYF
- | TRBJ1-1 | - | TRBV29-1 | TGCAGCGGTCAGGTTGGGGCCCCAATGGGAACTGAAGCTTTCTTT | CSGQVGAPMGTEAFF
- | TRBJ1-5 | - | TRBV5-6 | TGTGCCAGCAGCTTGATCTCCAGGCCCCAGCCCCAGCATTTT | CASSLISRPQPQHF
- | TRBJ2-3 | - | TRBV7-9 | TGTGCCAGCAGCTTAGTAAGGCCCCCAGATACGCAGTATTTT | CASSLVRPPDTQYF
- | TRBJ2-7 | - | TRBV6-5 | TGTGCCAGCAGTTCCACCATCTACGAGCAGTACTTC | CASSSTIYEQYF
- | TRBJ2-1 | TRBD1 | TRBV5-4 | TGTGCCAGCAGCTTAGGACAGGGAGGCTACAATGAGCAGTTCTTC | CASSLGQGGYNEQFF
- | TRBJ2-1 | - | TRBV6-5 | TGTGCCAGCAGTTACAGCTCCTACAATGAGCAGTTCTTC | CASSYSSYNEQFF
- | TRBJ2-5 | - | TRBV7-6 | TGTGCCAGCAGCTTAGTTGGTGGAGTGGGGTTCAGGGAGACCCAGTACTTC | CASSLVGGVGFRETQYF
- | TRBJ1-2 | - | TRBV9 | TGTGCCAGCAGCGTAGATTTGACTGCTAACTATGGCTACACCTTC | CASSVDLTANYGYTF
- | TRBJ2-1 | TRBD2 | TRBV19 | TGTGCCAGTAGTCTGAGCGGGAGCTCCTACAATGAGCAGTTCTTC | CASSLSGSSYNEQFF
- | TRBJ1-2 | TRBD1 | TRBV6-1 | TGTGCCAGCAGTCCAAACCAGGGGGCAGGGGGCTACACCTTC | CASSPNQGAGGYTF
- | TRBJ1-1 | - | TRBV7-9 | TGTGCCAGCAGCCTGGGACGGAAAGCTTTCTTT | CASSLGRKAFF
- | TRBJ2-3 | TRBD2 | TRBV29-1 | TGCGGCACCGGGACTAGCATGCCGGATACGCAGTATTTT | CGTGTSMPDTQYF
- | TRBJ1-6 | TRBD1 | TRBV6-1 | TGTGCCAGCAGTGGGAGAGGGGACAGGGTACTATTGTCACCCCTCCACTTT | CASSGRGDRVLLSPLHF
- | TRBJ2-7 | - | TRBV6-6 | TGTGCCAGCAGTTACCCCGGGACACCTCACTACGAGCAGTACTTC | CASSYPGTPHYEQYF
- | TRBJ2-3 | - | TRBV9 | TGTGCCAGCAGCGTAGGTTTGGACACAGATACGCAGTATTTT | CASSVGLDTDTQYF